The clone carrying this T cell receptor (beta chain) was picked up many times. The entry originates in a study of T cells in Graves' hyperthyroidism and ophthalmopathy. Diagnoses were made from clinical symptoms, serum measures (thyroxine and TRAb), thyroid ultrasound and orbital computed tomography. Per germline, CDR1 SGHTA and CDR2 FQGNSA. The CDR3 length is 13 residues. Trimming removed 5 bases at V and 4 bases at J, with 11 bases between. What was amplified from RNA transcripts were TCR beta CDR3 regions. The HTBI primer set drove a first-round RT-PCR of the TCR CDR3. TCRdb analysed the multiplex PCR reads with MiXCR anew, one entry per CDR3 protein. The sample includes about 680,000 distinct CDR3 sequences, around a third seen only once; the top ten take around 30%.

The rearrangement joins TRBV7-2 to TRBJ1-2, with D possibly being TRBD1 (6 bases). Sequencing was carried out using blood. This TCR was recovered from a woman in her thirties or forties with Graves' hyperthyroidism. For the CDR3, the DNA is TGTGCCAGCAGCCCCAGGGGCCCCTATGGCTACACCTTC. Translated, it gives CASSPRGPYGYTF.